This entry lists 15 T cell receptor beta chains sequenced from one sample in a study of T-cell reconstitution after alpha-beta-depleted transplantation in children. These receptors have no identified antigens. Study-level results: Newly produced T cells mostly provided counts and TCRbeta diversity after one year, as hyperexpanded clones declined.

Unique molecular identifiers were built into the TCRbeta library. TCRdb passed the PCR reads through MiXCR, listing each CDR3 protein once. The sample lists about 300,000 distinct CDR3 sequences, over 7% occurring once. Sample: peripheral blood, taken 360 days after TCRalphabeta/CD19-depleted stem cell transplant. The source is a female patient aged 2 to 10 who had a stem cell transplant for Fanconi anemia, so the T cells may come from the graft donor.

This clonotype was found many times. The gene calls are TRBV7-2 and TRBJ1-4, with 7 bases fitting TRBD1. J lost 6 bases, V lost 2 bases, and 6 bases had no gene match. The CDR3 is 15 amino acids. CDR1 is SGHTA, CDR2 FQGNSA, per germline. The CDR3 region is CASSLSGTDDEKLFF. CDR3 bases: TGTGCCAGCAGCTTATCCGGGACAGATGATGAAAAACTGTTTTTT.

With respect to this clonotype: This clone may be a read error of a much larger clone one base away. V gene TRBV5-1 combines with J gene TRBJ1-2; maybe TRBD1 (6 bases). Per the germline V gene, CDR1 is SGHRS and CDR2 is YFSETQ. This CDR3 is built from 12 residues. Trimming left V 2 bases short and J 6 bases short, with 8 bases between. CDR3 residues: CASSFTGHGYTF. DNA for the CDR3: TGCGCCAGCAGCTTTACAGGGCATGGCTACACCTTC.

This clonotype has a handful of counts. The chain carries TRBV11-2 and TRBJ2-7, with a possible D match to TRBD1 (5 bases). The CDR3 loop spans 13 amino acids. Germline CDR1 SGHAT, CDR2 FQNNGV. V dropped 4 bases and J dropped 4 bases, with 11 bases sitting between them. CDR3 residues: CASSSLDRYEQYF. The CDR3 region has the DNA TGTGCCAGCAGCTCCCTCGACAGATACGAGCAGTACTTC.

This clonotype was seen a few times. The chain is built from TRBV11-1 and TRBJ2-5, with D hard to call. Trimming left V 1 base short and J 5 bases short, with 26 bases between. This CDR3 comprises 19 residues. Per the germline V gene, CDR1 is SGHAT and CDR2 is FQDESV (reference sequence). In nucleotides, the CDR3 is TGTGCCAGCAGCTTAGGGGTCAGTTCGACCCATGAGTTCGGGGAGACCCAGTACTTC. This encodes CASSLGVSSTHEFGETQYF.

This clonotype was seen only a few times. The genes are TRBV3-1 and TRBJ2-5; no reliable D call. V lost 1 base and J 9 bases, leaving 18 bases between the germline ends. Germline loops: CDR1 LGHDT, CDR2 YNNKEL (reference sequence). This CDR3 region has 15 residues. The CDR3 sequence is CASSQVVLGAVAQYF. CDR3 bases: TGTGCCAGCAGCCAAGTTGTTCTAGGAGCCGTGGCCCAGTACTTC.

V usage is TRBV28 and J usage is TRBJ1-5; TRBD1 might be the D (6 bases). V was trimmed by 4 bases and J by 5 bases, leaving 15 bases between them. Germline values: CDR1 MDHEN, CDR2 SYDVKM. The CDR3 is 15 amino acids. CDR3 sequence: CASSWASTGYQPQHF. The CDR3 coding sequence is TGTGCCAGCAGTTGGGCTTCGACAGGCTATCAGCCCCAGCATTTT.

This clonotype was picked up many times. The rearrangement uses TRBV5-1 and TRBJ2-3; the match to TRBD1 covers 7 bases. Per germline, CDR1 SGHRS and CDR2 YFSETQ. The CDR3 length is 14 residues. J was trimmed by 3 bases and V by 4 bases; bases with no gene match: 5. Here the CDR3 reads CASSPRQGTDTQYF. CDR3 nucleotide sequence: TGCGCCAGCAGCCCACGACAGGGAACAGATACGCAGTATTTT.

This clonotype was observed at least ten times. The V call is TRBV27, the J call TRBJ2-1, with D perhaps TRBD2 (6 bases). This CDR3 region has 13 residues. The germline V gene encodes CDR1 MNHEY and CDR2 SMNVEV (reference sequence). V lost 5 bases to trimming and J lost 10 bases, with 15 bases between them. CDR3 amino acids: CASSTLLAGEQFF. The CDR3, as DNA: TGTGCCAGCAGTACCCTACTAGCTGGGGAGCAGTTCTTC.

The chain is built from TRBV24-1 and TRBJ2-7; the D gene is possibly TRBD1 (7 bases). V lost 5 bases and J 9 bases, leaving 16 bases between the germline ends. The CDR3 runs 13 residues. Germline CDR1 KGHDR, CDR2 SFDVKD. CDR3 coding DNA: TGTGCCACCAGTGGTGGAGGGGGCAGCGTGCAGTACTTC. Protein product: CATSGGGGSVQYF.

This clonotype was detected a few times. The J gene is TRBJ2-2, the V gene TRBV3-1; a weak D match, TRBD2 (6 bases). V was shortened by 4 bases and J by 0 bases, with 21 bases between the two germline ends. Germline-derived CDR1 and CDR2 are LGHDT and YNNKEL (reference sequence). CDR3 size: 19 residues. CDR3 sequence reads: CASSPHAGAGNTNTGELFF. The CDR3 nucleotides read TGTGCCAGCAGCCCCCATGCCGGGGCGGGAAATACGAACACCGGGGAGCTGTTTTTT.

The chain carries TRBV15 and TRBJ2-3; no definite D call. Trimming shortened V by 0 bases and J by 2 bases, and 12 bases separated the two germline ends. The CDR3 runs to 16 residues. CDR1 is LNHNV, CDR2 YYDKDF, per germline (reference sequence). This CDR3 is CATSRDRPPYTDTQYF. CDR3 bases: TGTGCCACCAGCAGAGATAGGCCTCCCTACACAGATACGCAGTATTTT.

The chain employs TRBV6-1 and TRBJ2-7; 11 bases are a match to TRBD2. V was clipped by 6 bases and J by 0 bases; unmatched bases: 4. The CDR3 has 15 amino acids. Per germline, CDR1 MNHNS and CDR2 SASEGT. The CDR3 DNA sequence: TGTGCCAGCAGCCCGGGACTAGCGGACTCCTACGAGCAGTACTTC. It yields the protein CASSPGLADSYEQYF.

In regard to this clonotype: This may stem from a read error, because a much larger clone lies one nucleotide away. No conserved phenylalanine or tryptophan is present at the end of the CDR3, so a read error is the likely explanation. This rearrangement joins TRBV6-5 to TRBJ1-2, with 7 bases fitting TRBD1. The CDR3 sequence is 14 residues long. Germline V CDR1 and CDR2: MNHEY, SVGAGI. After removal of 0 bases from V and 2 bases from J, the junction contained 0 bases not matched to a gene. The CDR3 bases are TGTGCCAGCAGTTACTCGACAGGGAACTATGGCTACACCATC. This sequence encodes CASSYSTGNYGYTI.

This clonotype was detected ten times or more. The CDR3 loop reads CASSLLDRGSGETQYF. CDR3 bases: TGCGCCAGCAGCTTGCTTGACAGGGGATCGGGGGAGACCCAGTACTTC. This sequence joins TRBV5-1 and TRBJ2-5, with 8 bases aligning to TRBD1. Losses at the gene ends were 1 base for V and 5 bases for J; bases not matched to a gene: 10. CDR1 SGHRS and CDR2 YFSETQ come from the germline V gene. This CDR3 has 16 amino acids.

V is TRBV7-9 and J is TRBJ2-5, with 9 bases aligning to TRBD2. After removal of 6 bases from V and 5 bases from J, the junction contained 16 bases not matched to a gene. Looked up from germline, CDR1 is SEHNR and CDR2 is FQNEAQ (reference sequence). The CDR3 length is 17 residues. Here the CDR3 DNA reads TGTGCCAGCAGGGGAAGCACCGGGACTAGCTGGATGGAGACCCAGTACTTC. It codes for CASRGSTGTSWMETQYF.